These T cell receptor beta chains were read from a single sample in a study of a mutant IDH1 vaccine in newly diagnosed glioma. TCRdb's table, derived via immunoSEQ multiplex PCR, lists solely in-frame clones and lacks some. The sample lists fewer than 95,000 clones, 80% to 90% occurring once. Their cognate antigens are unknown. Sample: PBMCs, taken from a glioma patient whose treatment included an IDH1 peptide vaccine. Receptor source: a man in his forties or fifties with glioma. Each CDR3 is given with its conserved first and last residue. A D gene is named only where the DNA matches it firmly. Clone size is not always given. Where it is, it says once, few, many or a class for expanded clones.

D	J	V	size	DNA	CDR3
.	TRBJ1-2	TRBV5-1	few	TGCGCCAGCAGCTTCGGGGGGCTCGGCCCTAGTGACGGCTACACCTTC	CASSFGGLGPSDGYTF
.	TRBJ1-2	TRBV7-9	.	TGTGCCAGCAGCTTAGTGGGGGACGTCGATGGCTACACCTTC	CASSLVGDVDGYTF
.	TRBJ2-1	TRBV6-5	.	TGTGCCAGCAGGGGCCAGGGGACCTACAATGAGCAGTTCTTC	CASRGQGTYNEQFF
.	TRBJ2-1	TRBV2	.	TGTGCCAGCAGCCAGGGAAGGGCATCCTACAATGAGCAGTTCTTC	CASSQGRASYNEQFF
.	TRBJ2-2	TRBV15	.	TGTGCCACCAGCAGAGATCCCGAGTCCGGGGAGCTGTTTTTT	CATSRDPESGELFF
TRBD1	TRBJ2-1	TRBV10-1	once	TGCGCCAGCAGTCTGGACAGGGGTGGTGAGCAGTTCTTC	CASSLDRGGEQFF
.	TRBJ1-6	TRBV4-3	.	TGCGCCAGCAGCCAAGGACAGTCGGATTCACCCCTCCACTTT	CASSQGQSDSPLHF
.	TRBJ2-6	TRBV7-2	.	TGTGCCAGCAGCTCAGGGTCTACTGGGGCCAACGTCCTGACTTTC	CASSSGSTGANVLTF
.	TRBJ1-5	TRBV7-2	few	TGTGCCAGCAGTCGATATAGCGATCAGCCCCAGCATTTT	CASSRYSDQPQHF
.	TRBJ1-1	TRBV28	.	TGTGCCAGCAGTTTCGGGAGGAACACTGAAGCTTTCTTT	CASSFGRNTEAFF
.	TRBJ2-2	TRBV27	.	TGTGCCAGCAGTTCCGCGAACACCGGGGAGCTGTTTTTT	CASSSANTGELFF
.	TRBJ2-5	TRBV10-2	.	TGCGCCAGCAGCCAGGGACGGAATCAAGAGACCCAGTACTTC	CASSQGRNQETQYF
TRBD1	TRBJ2-1	TRBV7-2	.	TGTGCCAGCAGCTTAGAACTCCTGGGCAGGGGGCTACATGAGCAGTTCTTC	CASSLELLGRGLHEQFF
.	TRBJ2-7	TRBV18	.	TGTGCCAGCTCACCAACAGGGGGAGGGAACGAGCAGTACTTC	CASSPTGGGNEQYF
TRBD2	TRBJ2-1	TRBV7-2	.	TGTGCCAGCAGCCTACCACTAGCGGGAGGGCCCAATGAGCAGTTCTTC	CASSLPLAGGPNEQFF
TRBD1	TRBJ1-1	TRBV7-3	.	TGTGCCAGCAGCTTCTCGGGACAGGGACACACTGAAGCTTTCTTT	CASSFSGQGHTEAFF
.	TRBJ2-7	TRBV27	.	TGTGCCAGCAGTTTTTTAAGCAGGCCCCACGAGCAGTACTTC	CASSFLSRPHEQYF
.	TRBJ2-7	TRBV5-1	once	TGCGCCAGCAGCTTCGACTACGAGCAGTACTTC	CASSFDYEQYF
TRBD1	TRBJ2-5	TRBV30	.	TGTGCCTGGAGACCAGGGACAGGGTCGAGTCTCGAGACCCAGTACTTC	CAWRPGTGSSLETQYF
.	TRBJ1-2	TRBV10-3	.	TGTGCCATCAGTGAGTCGGCAAGGCCTAACTATGGCTACACCTTC	CAISESARPNYGYTF
.	TRBJ2-7	TRBV29-1	once	TGCAGCGTCCTCAACTATCCCTACGAGCAGTACTTC	CSVLNYPYEQYF
TRBD1	TRBJ1-6	TRBV2	.	TGTGCCAGCAGTGAAAAGCAAGGACAGGGGGCGAATAATTCACCCCTCCACTTT	CASSEKQGQGANNSPLHF
.	TRBJ2-7	TRBV5-4	.	TGTGCCAGCAGGACCGACAGTCCATCCACCTACGAGCAGTACTTC	CASRTDSPSTYEQYF
.	TRBJ2-1	TRBV13	.	TGTGCCAGCAGCTACTACAGGGAACAAAGTGAGCAGTTCTTC	CASSYYREQSEQFF
TRBD2	TRBJ2-7	TRBV9	.	TGTGCCAGCAGCCCAGGGACTAGGCCCCACGAGCAGTACTTC	CASSPGTRPHEQYF
TRBD1	TRBJ1-3	TRBV5-5	.	TGTGCCAGCAGCTTGGCCCCCGGGACAGGGAACTCTGGAAACACCATATATTTT	CASSLAPGTGNSGNTIYF
TRBD1	TRBJ1-2	TRBV7-2	.	TGTGCCAGCAGCTTAGCGCCCGGACAGGCTCCTAACTATGGCTACACCTTC	CASSLAPGQAPNYGYTF
.	TRBJ2-1	TRBV10-3	.	TGTGCCATCAGTAGTCAGGGCAATGAGCAGTTCTTC	CAISSQGNEQFF
.	TRBJ2-7	TRBV7-2	few	TGTGCCAGCAGCTTCAGTTCCAGCGAGCAGTACTTC	CASSFSSSEQYF
TRBD2	TRBJ2-7	TRBV5-5	.	TGTGCCAGCAGCACCCGAGGGACTAGCGGCTACGAGCAGTACTTC	CASSTRGTSGYEQYF
.	TRBJ2-7	TRBV10-1	.	TGCGCCAGCAGTGAGTCACGGAAGGGGACCTACGAGCAGTACTTC	CASSESRKGTYEQYF
.	TRBJ2-7	TRBV18	.	TGTGCCAGCTCACCGGGCTCAGGGAACTTCGGCGAGCAGTACTTC	CASSPGSGNFGEQYF
.	TRBJ2-1	TRBV29-1	.	TGCAGCGTGCTACCGAATTACAATGAGCAGTTCTTC	CSVLPNYNEQFF
.	TRBJ2-7	TRBV18	.	TGTGCCAGCTCACCCGGCCCCTACGAGCAGTACTTC	CASSPGPYEQYF
TRBD1	TRBJ1-4	TRBV7-9	few	TGTGCCAGCAGCTCCCGACAGGGTAGCATTGAAAAACTGTTTTTT	CASSSRQGSIEKLFF
.	TRBJ1-5	TRBV15	.	TGTGCCACCAGCAGTGATCTCGAGACGATTACCCAGCATTTT	CATSSDLETITQHF
TRBD2	TRBJ2-1	TRBV7-2	.	TGTGCCAGCAGCTTAGACCTAGCGGGGGGCGGTGAGCAGTTCTTC	CASSLDLAGGGEQFF